The 11 T cell receptor beta chains presented below share a single source sample, sequenced in a study of blood T cell repertoires in COVID-19 (dated by TCRdb to 2020 to 2021). The library was prepared using the immunoSEQ multiplex PCR assay. The clones in this table, taken by TCRdb from immuneACCESS, are in-frame only. Not every clone is retained; where verified, under half of the shortfall comes from an unresolved V gene, and the cause of the rest is unknown. This sample holds fewer than 150,000 clones; just under 85% were observed only once. The ten largest clonotypes hold around 13% of the sample. The sequencing input was peripheral blood. The receptors were sampled from a human donor in a cohort sampled during active COVID-19.

The V call is TRBV14, the J call TRBJ1-1; perhaps TRBD1 as D (5 bases). This CDR3 comprises 13 residues. Germline values: CDR1 SGHDN, CDR2 FVKESK. The V end lost 4 bases, the J end lost 5 bases, and 11 bases lay between the germline ends. The CDR3 sequence is CASSPARATEAFF. The DNA for the CDR3 is TGTGCCAGCAGCCCCGCCAGGGCTACTGAAGCTTTCTTT.

The chain links TRBV6-5 to TRBJ2-3; possible D gene TRBD2, 5 bases. The CDR3 extends over 15 amino acids. V was pared by 3 bases and J by 3 bases, with 13 bases between. Germline V lookup: CDR1 MNHEY, CDR2 SVGAGI. CDR3 in DNA: TGTGCCAGCAGTTATGGGTCCCGGGGAACAGATACGCAGTATTTT. This codes for CASSYGSRGTDTQYF.

This rearrangement joins TRBV6-5 to TRBJ1-4, with 7 bases that match TRBD1. The CDR3 sequence is 14 residues long. Germline lookup yields CDR1 MNHEY and CDR2 SVGAGI. Unmatched junction bases numbered 10, after V lost 5 bases and J lost 10 bases. The CDR3 protein is CASSRGGEAGKLFF. In DNA, the CDR3 is TGTGCCAGCAGTCGAGGGGGCGAGGCCGGAAAACTGTTTTTT.

The chain combines TRBV27 with TRBJ1-2, with D possibly being TRBD1 (6 bases). CDR1 MNHEY and CDR2 SMNVEV come from the germline V gene (reference sequence). V dropped 3 bases and J dropped 6 bases, with 14 bases sitting between them. The CDR3 covers 14 residues. DNA of the CDR3: TGTGCCAGCAGTTTTCAGGGGAAGGGTAATGGCTACACCTTC. It codes for CASSFQGKGNGYTF.

The chain joins TRBV13 to TRBJ2-3, with unresolved D. This CDR3 region has 12 residues. V lost 3 bases and J lost 2, with 3 bases in between. The germline gives CDR1 PRHDT, CDR2 FYEKMQ (reference sequence). The CDR3 sequence: CASSFITDTQYF. In DNA form, the CDR3 reads TGTGCCAGCAGCTTTATCACAGATACGCAGTATTTT.

The CDR3 DNA reads TGTGCCAGCAGTGAACGGCTAGCGGGGCCTAACGAGCAGTACTTC. It translates to CASSERLAGPNEQYF. V and J are TRBV6-1 and TRBJ2-7; TRBD2 aligns across 9 bases. Germline-derived CDR1 and CDR2 are MNHNS and SASEGT. The CDR3 is made up of 15 amino acids. V shed 2 bases and J 5 bases; nucleotides not matched to a gene: 7.

This clone appeared a single time. CDR3 nucleotides: TGCGCCAGCAGCCAAGATCCAGGGGGTGGCTACACCTTC. Amino acids: CASSQDPGGGYTF. The chain recombines TRBV4-1 with TRBJ1-2; TRBD1 matches 7 bases. V lost 0 bases to trimming and J lost 7 bases; unmatched junction nucleotides: 2. Germline V CDR1 and CDR2: MGHRA, YSYEKL. This CDR3 spans 13 amino acids.

The V call is TRBV6-5, the J call TRBJ1-4; D is undetermined. The CDR3 has 15 amino acids. Per germline, CDR1 MNHEY and CDR2 SVGAGI. Trimming cost V 6 bases and J 10 bases, with 21 bases left between them. In DNA form, the CDR3 reads TGTGCCAGCAGCTTACAGACACACGGTAAAGGAAAACTGTTTTTT. This encodes CASSLQTHGKGKLFF.

This chain joins TRBV18 and TRBJ2-5; TRBD1 matches at 7 bases. Germline V lookup: CDR1 KGHSH, CDR2 LQKENI. V lost 4 bases and J lost 1; bases outside the gene matches: 12. The CDR3 extends over 17 amino acids. CDR3: CASSLIDLGQIQETQYF. CDR3 nucleotide sequence: TGTGCCAGCTCACTAATCGATCTGGGACAGATCCAAGAGACCCAGTACTTC.

The J gene is TRBJ1-5, the V gene TRBV10-2, with TRBD1 matching over 7 bases. There are 12 residues in the CDR3. Germline CDR1 and CDR2: WSHSY and SAAADI. V lost 8 bases, J lost 2 bases, and 0 bases stayed unmatched. The CDR3 is CASGQGNQPQHF. The DNA of the CDR3 is TGCGCCAGCGGACAGGGCAATCAGCCCCAGCATTTT.

V gene TRBV10-3 combines with J gene TRBJ1-1; a possible D gene is TRBD1 (6 bases). Germline V gene sequence: CDR1 ENHRY, CDR2 SYGVKD. CDR3 length equals 12 residues. The V end was cut by 2 bases, the J end by 10 bases, with 11 bases between. The CDR3 DNA reads TGTGCCATCAGTGAGGGGGGAGGGGGAGCTTTCTTT. As protein: CAISEGGGGAFF.